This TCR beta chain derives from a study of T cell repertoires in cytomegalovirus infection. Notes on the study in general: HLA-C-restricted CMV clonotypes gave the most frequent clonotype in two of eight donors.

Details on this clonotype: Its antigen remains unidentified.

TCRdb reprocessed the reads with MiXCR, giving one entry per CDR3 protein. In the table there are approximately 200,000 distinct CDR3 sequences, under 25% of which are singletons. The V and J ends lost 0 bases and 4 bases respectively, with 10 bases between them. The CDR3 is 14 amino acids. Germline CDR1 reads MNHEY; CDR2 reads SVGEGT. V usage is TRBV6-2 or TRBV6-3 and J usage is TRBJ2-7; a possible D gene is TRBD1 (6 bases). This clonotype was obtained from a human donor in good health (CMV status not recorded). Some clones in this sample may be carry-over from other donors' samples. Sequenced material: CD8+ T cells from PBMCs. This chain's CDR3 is CASSYSMDSYEQYF. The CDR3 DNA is TGTGCCAGCAGTTACTCGATGGACAGTTACGAGCAGTACTTC.